The rows below give T cell receptor beta chains drawn from one sample of a study of shared T cell receptors in the human thymus. Assay used: immunoSEQ multiplex PCR; TCRdb lists only in-frame clones, some missing. The sample lists hundreds of thousands of clones, about 89% occurring once. The data were also submitted as part of a second study, on human thymus T cells.

Sequencing was done on a sample of thymocytes. Source of these receptors: a boy in the first two years of life with a congenital heart defect. Each CDR3 is given with its conserved first and last residue. D genes are given only for firm matches. The size entry is marked missing in some rows and otherwise reads once, few, many or a size class.

d_call,j_call,v_call,clone_size,cdr3_nt,cdr3_aa
-,TRBJ1-1,TRBV4-1,-,TGCGCCACCAGTTCGGGCCCACAGGGACGGCCAGGGTATAACACTGAAGCTTTCTTT,CATSSGPQGRPGYNTEAFF
-,TRBJ2-5,TRBV7-3,-,TGTGCCAGCAGCTTAACCACGGAAGAGACCCAGTACTTC,CASSLTTEETQYF
-,TRBJ1-4,TRBV28,-,TGTGCCAGCAGACTGGGGGACATCGATGAAAAACTGTTTTTT,CASRLGDIDEKLFF
-,TRBJ1-6,TRBV6-5,few,TGTGCCAGCAGTTACGGGGGCGAGCTATATGGTTCACCCCTCCACTTT,CASSYGGELYGSPLHF
TRBD2,TRBJ2-3,TRBV19,-,TGTGCCAGTATCGAGCGGGGGAGCACAGATACGCAGTATTTT,CASIERGSTDTQYF
TRBD1,TRBJ2-3,TRBV30,-,TGTGCCTGGAGAGAAAACGGACAGGGGCACCTTGGTACGGATACGCAGTATTTT,CAWRENGQGHLGTDTQYF
TRBD2,TRBJ2-1,TRBV29-1,-,TGCAGCGTTGATATGTCTAGCGGGGACTACAATGAGCAGTTCTTC,CSVDMSSGDYNEQFF
TRBD2,TRBJ2-1,TRBV2,-,TGTGCCAGCAGGCCGACTAGCGTCAGGCCTTGGGATGAGCAGTTCTTC,CASRPTSVRPWDEQFF
-,TRBJ2-3,TRBV9,-,TGTGCCAGCAGCGTAGAGTCCACAGGGATAGATACGCAGTATTTT,CASSVESTGIDTQYF
-,TRBJ1-5,TRBV19,few,TGTGCCAGTAGTATGTTAAATAGCAATCAGCCCCAGCATTTT,CASSMLNSNQPQHF
-,TRBJ1-2,TRBV5-6,once,TGTGCCAGCAGCTCACCTGACACCCATAACTATGGCTACACCTTC,CASSSPDTHNYGYTF
TRBD1,TRBJ1-1,TRBV5-1,-,TGCGCCAGCAGCAAGGGACAGGGGAACACTGAAGCTTTCTTT,CASSKGQGNTEAFF
TRBD2,TRBJ2-3,TRBV28,-,TGTGCCAGCAGCCCAGCGGGAGGGCCGTCAGATACGCAGTATTTT,CASSPAGGPSDTQYF
TRBD2,TRBJ2-1,TRBV4-2,-,TGTGCCAGCAGCCAAGGAGTTGGACTAGCGGGGGGGGACAATGAGCAGTTCTTC,CASSQGVGLAGGDNEQFF
-,TRBJ1-1,TRBV13,once,TGTGCCAGCAGCTTAGAGGGAGCGACTGAAGCTTTCTTT,CASSLEGATEAFF
TRBD1,TRBJ1-2,TRBV28,-,TGTGCCAGCAGTTCCACGCGGGACAGGGGAGATAACTATGGCTACACCTTC,CASSSTRDRGDNYGYTF
TRBD2,TRBJ2-3,TRBV5-1,-,TGCGCCAGCAGCACGGAAACCGGGACTAGTATAGATACGCAGTATTTT,CASSTETGTSIDTQYF